This entry lists 26 T cell receptor beta chains sequenced from one sample in a study of CXCR3-negative and CXCR3-positive naive CD8 T cells. It was by 5' RACE with UMI labels that the TRB cDNA libraries were prepared. TCRdb reanalyzed the 5' RACE reads, giving one entry per CDR3 protein sequence and no DNA. Found here are about 85,000 distinct CDR3 sequences; the top ten clones hold 0.82%. General study findings and limits: CXCR3-positive naive cells had TRB CDR3s that were more hydrophobic than CXCR3-negative naive cells had.

These receptors have no identified antigens. The sequenced sample was naive CXCR3+ CD8+ T cells from blood. Subset reported: CD45RO-CCR7+CD27+CD95- naive CD8+ T cells expressing CXCR3 (TNR3+). These receptor sequences come from a human donor in good health. Some clones in this sample may be carry-over from other donors' samples.

The genes are TRBV19 and TRBJ2-2; as DNA is missing, the TRBD1 call by TCRdb cannot be tested. From germline, CDR1 is LNHDA and CDR2 SQIVND (reference sequence). This CDR3 is built from 14 residues. CDR3 residues: CASTDDRNTGELFF.

The chain carries TRBV6-5 and TRBJ1-2; the D call from TCRdb, TRBD1, cannot be confirmed without DNA. Germline CDR1 and CDR2: MNHEY and SVGAGI. This CDR3 has 14 amino acids. CDR3 region: CASSYGQGVYGYTF.

V is TRBV6-6 and J is TRBJ2-5. The length of the CDR3 is 13 residues. The germline gives CDR1 MNHNY, CDR2 SVGAGI (reference sequence). This CDR3 reads CASSYIWRETQYF.

The chain recombines TRBV6-1 with TRBJ2-7. Germline CDR1 and CDR2: MNHNS and SASEGT. CDR3 length: 12 residues. CDR3 protein: CASWAGTYEQYF.

This chain uses TRBV2 with TRBJ1-4. Germline CDR1 and CDR2: SNHLY and FYNNEI. The CDR3 sequence is 13 residues long. The CDR3 here is CASSESANEKLFF.

This chain uses TRBV28 with TRBJ2-7; without DNA, the TCRdb call of TRBD1 cannot be checked. The germline CDR1 and CDR2 sequences are MDHEN and SYDVKM. The CDR3 is 15 residues long. The CDR3 loop reads CASSLERGLPYEQYF. Full variable domain (remainder filled in from reference TRBV28 and TRBJ2-7): DVKVTQSSRYLVKRTGEKVFLECVQDMDHENMFWYRQDPGLGLRLIYFSYDVKMKEKGDIPEGYSVSREKKERFSLILESASTNQTSMYLCASSLERGLPYEQYFGPGTRLTVT.

V and J are TRBV7-3 and TRBJ2-1; the D call of TRBD2 rests on TCRdb alone, since no DNA is present to check it. The V gene's germline CDR1 is SGHTA and CDR2 FQGTGA. This CDR3 contains 19 residues. The CDR3 protein is CASSLTATSDSNSYNEQFF.

The V gene is TRBV12-3 or TRBV12-4, the J gene TRBJ2-2; absent DNA, TCRdb's TRBD1 call cannot be checked. This CDR3 comprises 14 residues. The CDR3 sequence is CASTLEGPTGEPFF.

The V gene is TRBV6-2 or TRBV6-3, the J gene TRBJ2-5. The germline V gene has CDR1 MNHEY and CDR2 SVGEGT. The CDR3 covers 12 residues. CDR3 sequence reads: CASSYSTETQYF.

The chain couples TRBV7-9 to TRBJ2-7. CDR3 length: 14 residues. CDR1 and CDR2 (germline): SEHNR, FQNEAQ (reference sequence). The CDR3 is CASSLPRSSYEQYF.

V gene TRBV21-1 combines with J gene TRBJ2-3; the D call of TRBD1 rests on TCRdb alone, since no DNA is present to check it. TRBV21-1 is a listed pseudogene. The CDR3 spans 15 residues. The CDR3 sequence is CASKGAARGTDTQYF.

CDR3 protein: CASSSWTGDTEAFF. The rearrangement joins TRBV12-3 or TRBV12-4 to TRBJ1-1; TCRdb reports TRBD1, a call that lacks DNA to check it against. CDR3 length: 14 amino acids.

The gene calls are TRBV12-3 or TRBV12-4 and TRBJ2-2. CDR3 length equals 14 residues. The CDR3 reads CASTSGSNTGELFF.

The chain carries TRBV7-3 and TRBJ1-1. Germline V gene data show CDR1 as SGHTA and CDR2 as FQGTGA. This CDR3 is built from 14 residues. The CDR3 reads CASSLTVGNTEAFF.

The rearrangement uses TRBV29-1 and TRBJ1-6; the D gene TCRdb calls, TRBD1, cannot be checked with no DNA. CDR1 and CDR2 from the germline V gene are SQVTM and ANQGSEA. CDR3 size: 12 residues. CDR3 loop: CSVYRGDSPLHF.

The chain employs TRBV7-8 and TRBJ1-5; lacking DNA, the TRBD1 call made by TCRdb goes unchecked. CDR3 length equals 15 residues. CDR1 and CDR2 from the germline V gene are SGHVS and FQNEAQ. The CDR3 sequence is CASSTPGQSNQPQHF.

The chain combines TRBV20-1 with TRBJ1-2; the TRBD1 assignment by TCRdb is unverifiable without DNA. In germline, CDR1 is DFQATT, CDR2 SNEGSKA (reference sequence). This CDR3 is built from 14 residues. CDR3 sequence: CSARDSGLSEGYTF.

This chain connects TRBV6-6 to TRBJ1-1. There are 15 residues in the CDR3. Per the germline V gene, CDR1 is MNHNY and CDR2 is SVGAGI (reference sequence). The CDR3 reads CASSYSVSGGTEAFF.

The J gene is TRBJ1-1, the V gene TRBV20-1. The germline V gene encodes CDR1 DFQATT and CDR2 SNEGSKA (reference sequence). The CDR3 is 16 residues long. This CDR3 reads CSASRQVVEYSTEAFF.

The chain recombines TRBV20-1 with TRBJ2-7; TCRdb proposes TRBD1, but this gene call is untestable without DNA. Germline CDR1 is DFQATT and CDR2 is SNEGSKA (reference sequence). The CDR3 length is 15 residues. The CDR3 here is CSAKDRVQPLYEQYF.

The CDR3 reads CASSELREKSYEQYF. This chain joins TRBV2 and TRBJ2-7. The CDR3 totals 15 residues. Germline CDR1 and CDR2: SNHLY and FYNNEI.

The CDR3 protein is CATSRPYNEQFF. V gene TRBV15 combines with J gene TRBJ2-1. This CDR3 has 12 residues. Germline loops: CDR1 LNHNV, CDR2 YYDKDF (reference sequence).

The J gene is TRBJ2-7, the V gene TRBV4-1; lacking DNA, the TRBD2 call made by TCRdb goes unchecked. CDR1 is MGHRA and CDR2 is YSYEKL in the germline V gene. The CDR3 loop spans 15 amino acids. The CDR3 sequence: CASSQEPRESYEQYF.

The chain joins TRBV18 to TRBJ2-2; the D gene TCRdb calls, TRBD2, cannot be checked with no DNA. The CDR3 runs to 17 residues. CDR1 KGHSH and CDR2 LQKENI come from the germline V gene. CDR3 protein: CASSPAGPFGSTGELFF. The variable domain in full, completed from reference TRBV18 and TRBJ2-2, reads NAGVMQNPRHLVRRRGQEARLRCSPMKGHSHVYWYRQLPEEGLKFMVYLQKENIIDESGMPKERFSAEFPKEGPSILRIQQVVRGDSAAYFCASSPAGPFGSTGELFFGEGSRLTVL.

The CDR3 sequence: CASSFGSTEQYF. The genes are TRBV5-4 and TRBJ2-4. The CDR3 totals 12 residues. Germline lookup yields CDR1 SGHNT and CDR2 YYREEE (reference sequence).

The V call is TRBV12-3 or TRBV12-4, the J call TRBJ1-2; without DNA, the TCRdb call of TRBD1 cannot be checked. There are 14 residues in the CDR3. CDR3 sequence reads: CAIHLRDSNAGYTF.